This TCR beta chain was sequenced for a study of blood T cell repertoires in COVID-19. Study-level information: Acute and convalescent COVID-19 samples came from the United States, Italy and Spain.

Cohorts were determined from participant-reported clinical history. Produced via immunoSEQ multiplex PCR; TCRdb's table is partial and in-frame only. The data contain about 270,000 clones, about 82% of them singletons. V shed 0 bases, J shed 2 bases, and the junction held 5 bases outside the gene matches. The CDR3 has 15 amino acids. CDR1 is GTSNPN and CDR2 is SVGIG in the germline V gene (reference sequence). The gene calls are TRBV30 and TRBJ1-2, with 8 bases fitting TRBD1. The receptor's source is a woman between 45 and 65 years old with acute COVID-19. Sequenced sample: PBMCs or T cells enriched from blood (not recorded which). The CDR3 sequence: CAWSVRRTGNYGYTF. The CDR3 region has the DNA TGTGCCTGGAGTGTACGACGGACAGGGAACTATGGCTACACCTTC. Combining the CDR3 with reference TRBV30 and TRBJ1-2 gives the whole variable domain SQTIHQWPATLVQPVGSPLSLECTVEGTSNPNLYWYRQAAGRGLQLLFYSVGIGQISSEVPQNLSASRPQDRQFILSSKKLLLSDSGFYLCAWSVRRTGNYGYTFGSGTRLTVV.